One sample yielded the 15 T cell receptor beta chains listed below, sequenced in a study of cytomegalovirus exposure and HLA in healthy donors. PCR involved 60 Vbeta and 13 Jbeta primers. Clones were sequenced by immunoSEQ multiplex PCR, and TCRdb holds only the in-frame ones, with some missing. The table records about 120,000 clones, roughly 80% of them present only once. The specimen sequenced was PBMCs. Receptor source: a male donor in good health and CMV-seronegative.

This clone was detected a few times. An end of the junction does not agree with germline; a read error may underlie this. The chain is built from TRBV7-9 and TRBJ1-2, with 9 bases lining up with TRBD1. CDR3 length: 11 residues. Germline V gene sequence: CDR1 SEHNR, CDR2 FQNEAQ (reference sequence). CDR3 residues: CSSSATGGCTF. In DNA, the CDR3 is TGTTCCAGCAGCGCTACAGGGGGCTGCACCTTC.

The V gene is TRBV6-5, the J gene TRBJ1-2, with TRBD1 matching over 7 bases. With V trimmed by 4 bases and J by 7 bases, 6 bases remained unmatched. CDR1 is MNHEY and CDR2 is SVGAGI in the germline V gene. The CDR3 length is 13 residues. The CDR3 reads CASSSGTVSGYTF. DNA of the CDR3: TGTGCCAGCAGTTCCGGGACAGTAAGTGGCTACACCTTC.

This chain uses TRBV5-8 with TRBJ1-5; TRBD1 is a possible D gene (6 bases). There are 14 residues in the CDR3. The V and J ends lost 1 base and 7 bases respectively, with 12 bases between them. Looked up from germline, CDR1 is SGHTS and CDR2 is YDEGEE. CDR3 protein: CASSLQQGRQPQHF. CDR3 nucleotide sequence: TGTGCCAGCAGCTTGCAACAGGGTCGCCAGCCCCAGCATTTT.

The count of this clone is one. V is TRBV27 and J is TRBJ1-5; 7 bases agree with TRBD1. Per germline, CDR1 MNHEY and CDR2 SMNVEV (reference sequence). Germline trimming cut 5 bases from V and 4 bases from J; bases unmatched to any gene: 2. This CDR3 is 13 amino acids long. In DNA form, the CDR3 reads TGTGCCAGCAGTAGACAGGGAAATCAGCCCCAGCATTTT. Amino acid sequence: CASSRQGNQPQHF.

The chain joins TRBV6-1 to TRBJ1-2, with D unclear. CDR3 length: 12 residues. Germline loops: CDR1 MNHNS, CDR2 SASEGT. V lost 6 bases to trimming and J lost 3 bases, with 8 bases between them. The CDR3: CASSFEDYGYTF. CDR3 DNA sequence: TGTGCCAGCAGCTTCGAGGACTATGGCTACACCTTC.

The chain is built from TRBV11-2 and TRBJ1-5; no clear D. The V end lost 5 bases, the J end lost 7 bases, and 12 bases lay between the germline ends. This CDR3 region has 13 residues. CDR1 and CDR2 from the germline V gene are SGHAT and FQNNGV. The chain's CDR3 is CASSLSLNQPQHF. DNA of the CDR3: TGTGCCAGCAGCCTCAGTCTGAACCAGCCCCAGCATTTT. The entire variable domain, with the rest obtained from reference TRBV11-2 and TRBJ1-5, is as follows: EAGVAQSPRYKIIEKRQSVAFWCNPISGHATLYWYQQILGQGPKLLIQFQNNGVVDDSQLPKDRFSAERLKGVDSTLKIQPAKLEDSAVYLCASSLSLNQPQHFGDGTRLSIL.

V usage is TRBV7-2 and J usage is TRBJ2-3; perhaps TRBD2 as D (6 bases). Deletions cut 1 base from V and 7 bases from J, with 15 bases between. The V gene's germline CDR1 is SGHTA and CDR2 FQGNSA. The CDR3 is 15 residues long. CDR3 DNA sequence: TGTGCCAGCAGCTTAGGGGGGGAATTCCTTTATACGCAGTATTTT. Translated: CASSLGGEFLYTQYF.

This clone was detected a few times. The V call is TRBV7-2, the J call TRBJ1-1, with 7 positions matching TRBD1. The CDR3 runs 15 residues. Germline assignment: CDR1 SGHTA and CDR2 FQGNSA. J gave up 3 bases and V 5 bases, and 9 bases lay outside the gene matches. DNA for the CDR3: TGTGCCAGCAGCAAGCGACAGGGAATGGACACTGAAGCTTTCTTT. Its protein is CASSKRQGMDTEAFF.

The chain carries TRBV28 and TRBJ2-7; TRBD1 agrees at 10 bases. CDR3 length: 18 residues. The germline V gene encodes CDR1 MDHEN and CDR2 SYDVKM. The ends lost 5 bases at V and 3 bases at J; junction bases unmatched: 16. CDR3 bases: TGTGCCAGCAGTCGCTCAGTGAGACAGGGGGCCACACTCTACGAGCAGTACTTC. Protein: CASSRSVRQGATLYEQYF.

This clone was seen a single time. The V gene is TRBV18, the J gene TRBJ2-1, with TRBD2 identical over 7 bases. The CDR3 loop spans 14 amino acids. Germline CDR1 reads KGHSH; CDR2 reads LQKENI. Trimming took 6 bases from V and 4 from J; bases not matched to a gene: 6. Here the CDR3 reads CASSPQRGYNEQFF. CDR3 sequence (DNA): TGTGCCAGCTCCCCTCAGCGGGGTTACAATGAGCAGTTCTTC.

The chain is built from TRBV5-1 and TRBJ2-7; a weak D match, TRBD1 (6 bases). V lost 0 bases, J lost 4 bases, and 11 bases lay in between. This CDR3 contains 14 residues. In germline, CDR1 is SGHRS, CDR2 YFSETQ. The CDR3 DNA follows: TGCGCCAGCAGCTTGGTTACAGGGTCTTACGAGCAGTACTTC. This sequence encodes CASSLVTGSYEQYF.

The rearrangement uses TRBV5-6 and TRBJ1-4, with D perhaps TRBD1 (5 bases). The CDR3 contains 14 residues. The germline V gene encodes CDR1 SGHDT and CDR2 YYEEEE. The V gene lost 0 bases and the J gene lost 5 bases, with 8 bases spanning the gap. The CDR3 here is CASSLGQLNEKLFF. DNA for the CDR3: TGTGCCAGCAGCTTGGGACAGTTAAATGAAAAACTGTTTTTT.

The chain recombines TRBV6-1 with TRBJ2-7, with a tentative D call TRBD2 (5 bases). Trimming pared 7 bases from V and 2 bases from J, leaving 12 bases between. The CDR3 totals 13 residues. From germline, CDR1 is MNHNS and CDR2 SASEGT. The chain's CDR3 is CASKVTRAYEQYF. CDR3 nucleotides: TGTGCCAGCAAGGTCACTAGAGCCTACGAGCAGTACTTC.

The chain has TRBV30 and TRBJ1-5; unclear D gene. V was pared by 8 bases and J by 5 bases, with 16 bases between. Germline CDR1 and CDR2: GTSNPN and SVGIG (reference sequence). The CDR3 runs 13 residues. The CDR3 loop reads CASGEGVDQPQHF. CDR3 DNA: TGTGCCAGTGGGGAGGGAGTGGATCAGCCCCAGCATTTT.

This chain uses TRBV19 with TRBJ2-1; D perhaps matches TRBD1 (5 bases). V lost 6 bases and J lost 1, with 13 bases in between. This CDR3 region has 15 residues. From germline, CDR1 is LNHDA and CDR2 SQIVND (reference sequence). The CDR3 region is CASRTKTASYNEQFF. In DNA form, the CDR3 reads TGTGCCAGTAGGACAAAGACAGCATCCTACAATGAGCAGTTCTTC.